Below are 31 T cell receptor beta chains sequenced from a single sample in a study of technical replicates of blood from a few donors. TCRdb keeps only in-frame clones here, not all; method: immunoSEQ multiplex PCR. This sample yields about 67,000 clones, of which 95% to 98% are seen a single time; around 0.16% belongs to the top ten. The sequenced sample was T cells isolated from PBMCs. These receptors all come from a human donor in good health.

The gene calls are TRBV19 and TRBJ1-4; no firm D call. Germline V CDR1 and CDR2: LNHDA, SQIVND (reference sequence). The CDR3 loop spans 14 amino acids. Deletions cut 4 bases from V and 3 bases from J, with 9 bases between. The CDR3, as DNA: TGTGCCAGTAGTACGGGGTCTCCTAATGAAAAACTGTTTTTT. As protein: CASSTGSPNEKLFF.

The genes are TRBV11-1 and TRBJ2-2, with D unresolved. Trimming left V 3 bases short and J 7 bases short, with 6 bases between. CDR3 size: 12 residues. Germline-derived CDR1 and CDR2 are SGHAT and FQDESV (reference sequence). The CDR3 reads CASSFIFGELFF. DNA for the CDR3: TGTGCCAGCAGCTTTATTTTCGGGGAGCTGTTTTTT.

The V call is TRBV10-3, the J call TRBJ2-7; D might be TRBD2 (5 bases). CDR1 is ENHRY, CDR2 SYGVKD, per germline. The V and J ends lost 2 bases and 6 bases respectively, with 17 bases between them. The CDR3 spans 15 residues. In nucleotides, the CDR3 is TGTGCCATCAGTGAGAGGGCGGGCTCGCCAAGCGAGCAGTACTTC. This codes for CAISERAGSPSEQYF.

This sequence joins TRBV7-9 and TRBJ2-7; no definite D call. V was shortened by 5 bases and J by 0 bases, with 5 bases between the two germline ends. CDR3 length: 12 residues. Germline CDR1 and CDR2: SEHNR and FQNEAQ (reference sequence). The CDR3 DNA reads TGTGCCAGCAGCCATAGCTCCTACGAGCAGTACTTC. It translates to CASSHSSYEQYF.

The CDR3 here is CASSLTGNTEAFF. In DNA form, the CDR3 reads TGTGCCAGCAGTCTCACAGGGAACACTGAAGCTTTCTTT. This rearrangement joins TRBV25-1 to TRBJ1-1, with D possibly TRBD1 on 5 matching bases. V lost 5 bases, J lost 1 base, and 8 bases lay in between. Per germline, CDR1 MGHDK and CDR2 SYGVNS. CDR3 size: 13 residues.

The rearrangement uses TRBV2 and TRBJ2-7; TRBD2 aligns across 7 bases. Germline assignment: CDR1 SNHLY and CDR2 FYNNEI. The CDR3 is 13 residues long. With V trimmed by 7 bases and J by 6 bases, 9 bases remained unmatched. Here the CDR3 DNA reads TGTGCCAGCACACTAGCGCCAGACGGCGAGCAGTACTTC. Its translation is CASTLAPDGEQYF.

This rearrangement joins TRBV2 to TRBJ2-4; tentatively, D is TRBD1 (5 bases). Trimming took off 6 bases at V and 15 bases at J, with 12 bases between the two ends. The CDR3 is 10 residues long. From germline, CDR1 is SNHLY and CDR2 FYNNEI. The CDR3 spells CASRDTAAYF. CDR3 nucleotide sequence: TGTGCCAGCAGGGACACTGCCGCGTACTTC.

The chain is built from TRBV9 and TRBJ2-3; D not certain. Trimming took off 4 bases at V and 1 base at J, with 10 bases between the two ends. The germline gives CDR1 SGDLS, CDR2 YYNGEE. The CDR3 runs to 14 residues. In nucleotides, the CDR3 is TGTGCCAGCAGCTCCCCCGTCGGCACAGATACGCAGTATTTT. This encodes CASSSPVGTDTQYF.

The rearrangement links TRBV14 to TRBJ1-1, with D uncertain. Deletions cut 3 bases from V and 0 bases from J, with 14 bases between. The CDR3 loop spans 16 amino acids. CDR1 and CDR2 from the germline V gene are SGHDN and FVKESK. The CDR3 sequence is CASSQFGQHMNTEAFF. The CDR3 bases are TGTGCCAGCAGCCAGTTTGGGCAGCACATGAACACTGAAGCTTTCTTT.

For the CDR3, the DNA is TGCGCCAGCAGCCCTGGTCCTGGGTTCTCGCCGGAGCTCTACACCTTC. Translated, it gives CASSPGPGFSPELYTF. The rearrangement uses TRBV5-1 and TRBJ1-2; D ambiguous. Trimming pared 4 bases from V and 10 bases from J, leaving 26 bases between. The CDR3 is made up of 16 amino acids. In germline, CDR1 is SGHRS, CDR2 YFSETQ.

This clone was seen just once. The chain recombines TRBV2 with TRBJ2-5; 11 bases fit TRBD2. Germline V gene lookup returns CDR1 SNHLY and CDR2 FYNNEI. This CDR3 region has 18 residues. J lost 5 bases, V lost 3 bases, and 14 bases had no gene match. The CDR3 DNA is TGTGCCAGCAGTGAGTTCCCCCAACTAGCGGGAGTTTGGGAGACCCAGTACTTC. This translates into CASSEFPQLAGVWETQYF.

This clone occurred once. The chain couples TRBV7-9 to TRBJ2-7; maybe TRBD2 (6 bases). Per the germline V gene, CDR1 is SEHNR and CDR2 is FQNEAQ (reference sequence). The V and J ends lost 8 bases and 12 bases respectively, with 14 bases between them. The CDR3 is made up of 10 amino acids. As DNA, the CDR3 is TGTGCCAGCGGGACTCCAGGTCCGTACTTC. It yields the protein CASGTPGPYF.

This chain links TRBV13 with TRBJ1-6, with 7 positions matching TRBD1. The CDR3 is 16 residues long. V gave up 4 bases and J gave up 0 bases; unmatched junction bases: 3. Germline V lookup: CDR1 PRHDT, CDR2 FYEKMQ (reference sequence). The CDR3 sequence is CASSSQGSSYNSPLHF. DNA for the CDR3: TGTGCCAGCAGCTCACAGGGGAGCTCCTATAATTCACCCCTCCACTTT.

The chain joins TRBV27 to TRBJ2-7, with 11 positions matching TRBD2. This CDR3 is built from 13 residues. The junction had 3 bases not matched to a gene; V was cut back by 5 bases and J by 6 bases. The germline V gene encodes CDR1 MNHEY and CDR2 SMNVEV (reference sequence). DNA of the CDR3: TGTGCCAGCAGTCTAGCGGGAGGAGGCGAGCAGTACTTC. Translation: CASSLAGGGEQYF.

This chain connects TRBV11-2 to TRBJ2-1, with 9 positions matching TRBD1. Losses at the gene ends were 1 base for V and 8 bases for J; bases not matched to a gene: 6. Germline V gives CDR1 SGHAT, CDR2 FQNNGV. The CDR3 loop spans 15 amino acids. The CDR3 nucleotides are TGTGCCAGCAGCTTAGCGGGACAGGGAGCGGATGAGCAGTTCTTC. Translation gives CASSLAGQGADEQFF.

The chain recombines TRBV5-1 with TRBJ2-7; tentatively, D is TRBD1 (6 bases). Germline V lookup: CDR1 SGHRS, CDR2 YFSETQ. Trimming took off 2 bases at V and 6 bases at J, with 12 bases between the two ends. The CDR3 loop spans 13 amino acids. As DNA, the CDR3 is TGCGCCAGCAGCTTAACAGGGTCATCCGAGCAGTACTTC. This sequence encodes CASSLTGSSEQYF.

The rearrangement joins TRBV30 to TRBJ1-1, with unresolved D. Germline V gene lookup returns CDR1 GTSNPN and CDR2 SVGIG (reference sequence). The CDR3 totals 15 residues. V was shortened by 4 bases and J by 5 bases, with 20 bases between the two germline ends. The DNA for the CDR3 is TGTGCCTGGAAATTCGGACGGGGAATGGAGACTGAAGCTTTCTTT. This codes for CAWKFGRGMETEAFF.

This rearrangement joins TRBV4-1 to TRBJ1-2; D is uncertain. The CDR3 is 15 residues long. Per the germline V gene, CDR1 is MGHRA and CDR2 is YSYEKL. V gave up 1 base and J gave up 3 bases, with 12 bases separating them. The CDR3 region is CASSQGTSTDYGYTF. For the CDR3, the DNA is TGCGCCAGCAGCCAAGGAACGAGTACCGACTATGGCTACACCTTC.

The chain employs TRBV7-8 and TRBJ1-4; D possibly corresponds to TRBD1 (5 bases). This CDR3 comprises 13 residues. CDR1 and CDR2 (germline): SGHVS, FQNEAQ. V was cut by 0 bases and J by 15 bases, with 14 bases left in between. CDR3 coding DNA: TGTGCCAGCAGCTTAGCGGGGCTGGGCGAGTTGTTTTTT. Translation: CASSLAGLGELFF.

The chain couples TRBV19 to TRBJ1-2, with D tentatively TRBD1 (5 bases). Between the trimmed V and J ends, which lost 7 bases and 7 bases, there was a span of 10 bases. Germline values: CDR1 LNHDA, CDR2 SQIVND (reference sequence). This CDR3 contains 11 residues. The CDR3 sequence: CASISTGGYTF. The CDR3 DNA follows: TGTGCCAGTATCTCAACAGGTGGCTACACCTTC.

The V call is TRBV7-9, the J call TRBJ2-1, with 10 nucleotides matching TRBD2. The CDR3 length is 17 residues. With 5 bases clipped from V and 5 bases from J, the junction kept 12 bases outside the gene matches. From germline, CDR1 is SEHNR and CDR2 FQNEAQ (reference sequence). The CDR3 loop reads CASSAFSGRNADNEQFF. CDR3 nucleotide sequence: TGTGCCAGCAGCGCCTTTAGCGGGAGGAACGCCGACAATGAGCAGTTCTTC.

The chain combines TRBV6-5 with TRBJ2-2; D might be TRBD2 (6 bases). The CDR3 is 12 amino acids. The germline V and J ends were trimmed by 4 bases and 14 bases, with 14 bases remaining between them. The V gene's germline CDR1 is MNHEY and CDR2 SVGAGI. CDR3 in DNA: TGTGCCAGCAGTTCAACGACTAGGAGACTGTTTTTT. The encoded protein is CASSSTTRRLFF.

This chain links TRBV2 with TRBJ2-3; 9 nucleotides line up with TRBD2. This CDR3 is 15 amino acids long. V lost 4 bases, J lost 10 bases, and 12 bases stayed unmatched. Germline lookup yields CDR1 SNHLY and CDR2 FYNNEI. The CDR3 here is CASSGAGTSSVPQYF. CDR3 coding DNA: TGTGCCAGCAGTGGAGCCGGGACTAGCTCGGTTCCGCAGTATTTT. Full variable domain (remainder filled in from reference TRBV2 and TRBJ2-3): EPEVTQTPSHQVTQMGQEVILRCVPISNHLYFYWYRQILGQKVEFLVSFYNNEISEKSEIFDDQFSVERPDGSNFTLKIRSTKLEDSAMYFCASSGAGTSSVPQYFGPGTRLTVL.

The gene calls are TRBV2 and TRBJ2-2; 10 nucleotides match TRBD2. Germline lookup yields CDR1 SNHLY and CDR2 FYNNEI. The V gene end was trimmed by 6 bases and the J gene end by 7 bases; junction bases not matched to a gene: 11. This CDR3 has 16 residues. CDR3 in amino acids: CASRKTLAGEGGELFF. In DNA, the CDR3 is TGTGCCAGCAGAAAAACCCTAGCGGGAGAGGGCGGGGAGCTGTTTTTT.

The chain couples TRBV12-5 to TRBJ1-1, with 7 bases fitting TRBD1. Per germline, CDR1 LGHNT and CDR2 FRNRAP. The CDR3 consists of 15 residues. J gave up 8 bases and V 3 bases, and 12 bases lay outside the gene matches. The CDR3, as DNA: TGTGCTAGTGGTTTTAACAGGGGCCGCAAACCGGAAGCTTTCTTT. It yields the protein CASGFNRGRKPEAFF.

The CDR3 nucleotides read TGCGCCAGCAGTTCCAGCGGGTCCTACGAGCAGTACTTC. Translating it yields CASSSSGSYEQYF. The rearrangement links TRBV10-1 to TRBJ2-7; the D gene is possibly TRBD2 (6 bases). V was clipped by 5 bases and J by 1 base, with 9 bases between them. Germline assignment: CDR1 WNHNN and CDR2 SYGVQD (reference sequence). This CDR3 has 13 residues.

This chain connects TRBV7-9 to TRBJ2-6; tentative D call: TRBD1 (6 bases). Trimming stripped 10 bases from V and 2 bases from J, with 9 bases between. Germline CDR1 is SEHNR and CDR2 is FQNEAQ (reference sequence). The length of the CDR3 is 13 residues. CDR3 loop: CATSGAGANVLTF. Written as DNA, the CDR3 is TGTGCCACCTCAGGGGCTGGGGCCAACGTCCTGACTTTC.

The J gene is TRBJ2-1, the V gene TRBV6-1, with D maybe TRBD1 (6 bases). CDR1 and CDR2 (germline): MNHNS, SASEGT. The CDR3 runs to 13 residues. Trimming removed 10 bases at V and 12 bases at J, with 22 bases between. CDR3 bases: TGTGCCATCGACGAGGGTGGGGGCTTCACGCAGTTCTTC. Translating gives CAIDEGGGFTQFF.

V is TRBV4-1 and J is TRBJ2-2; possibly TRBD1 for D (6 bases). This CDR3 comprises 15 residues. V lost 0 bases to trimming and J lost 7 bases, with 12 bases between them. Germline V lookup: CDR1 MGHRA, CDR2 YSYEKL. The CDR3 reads CASSQEGHRNGELFF. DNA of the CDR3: TGCGCCAGCAGCCAAGAGGGACATAGGAACGGGGAGCTGTTTTTT.

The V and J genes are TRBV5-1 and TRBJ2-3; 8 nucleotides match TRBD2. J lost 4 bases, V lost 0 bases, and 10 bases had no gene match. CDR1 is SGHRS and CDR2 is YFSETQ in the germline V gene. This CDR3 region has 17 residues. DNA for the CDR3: TGCGCCAGCAGCTTGGCGCCCAGCGGGAGTCGGGCAGATACGCAGTATTTT. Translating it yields CASSLAPSGSRADTQYF.

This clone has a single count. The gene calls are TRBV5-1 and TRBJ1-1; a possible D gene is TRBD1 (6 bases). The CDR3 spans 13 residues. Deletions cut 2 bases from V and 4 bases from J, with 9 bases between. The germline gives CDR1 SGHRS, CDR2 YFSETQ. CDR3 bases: TGCGCCAGCAGCTTAGAGACAGGCACTGAAGCTTTCTTT. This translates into CASSLETGTEAFF. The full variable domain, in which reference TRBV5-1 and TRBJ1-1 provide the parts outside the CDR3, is KAGVTQTPRYLIKTRGQQVTLSCSPISGHRSVSWYQQTPGQGLQFLFEYFSETQRNKGNFPGRFSGRQFSNSRSEMNVSTLELGDSALYLCASSLETGTEAFFGQGTRLTVV.